This TCR beta chain is from a study of blood T cells in healthy people across ages. Study observations and caveats: For the donors, CMV status was unknown and possibly confounded expanded clonotype changes. The recorded TCR beta diversity per million T cells decreased in a roughly linear manner with age. Estimates drawn from one million T cells were deemed to understate diversity.

CDR3 length equals 14 residues. With V trimmed by 5 bases and J by 12 bases, 13 bases remained unmatched. Per the germline V gene, CDR1 is SGHTA and CDR2 is FQGNSA. PCR was performed a second time for roughly 7 to 11 cycles using a sample-barcoded 5' primer and a J-beta primer mix. TCRdb ran MiXCR on the 5' RACE reads and lists one entry per CDR3 protein. The table lists some 800,000 distinct CDR3 sequences, around 42% of them singletons, with about 21% in the top ten. Remarks on this clonotype: The target antigen is unknown.

The sample taken for sequencing was blood. This chain joins TRBV7-2 and TRBJ2-7; 10 positions match TRBD1. This TCR came from a man in his sixties in good health. The CDR3 protein is CASSVDRGTGVAYF. The DNA of the CDR3 is TGTGCCAGCAGCGTAGATAGGGGGACAGGGGTCGCGTACTTC.